Each of the 27 T cell receptor beta chains below was sequenced from the same sample in a study of T cell responses to AZD1222 COVID-19 vaccine. Clones were sequenced by immunoSEQ multiplex PCR, and TCRdb holds only the in-frame ones, with some missing. The table includes more than 95,000 clones, around 85% detected once. This material consisted of peripheral blood, taken 28 days after the second AZD1222 dose. The source is an adult who received the AZD1222 COVID-19 vaccine.

CDR3 sequence: CASSRPDLGYGYTF. CDR3 nucleotides: TGTGCCAGCAGCCGGCCAGATCTGGGCTATGGCTACACCTTC. The rearrangement uses TRBV6-5 and TRBJ1-2, with no clear D. The CDR3 is made up of 14 amino acids. Trimming stripped 6 bases from V and 4 bases from J, with 15 bases between. Germline-derived CDR1 and CDR2 are MNHEY and SVGAGI.

The chain employs TRBV28 and TRBJ1-1; 8 bases map to TRBD1. Germline loops: CDR1 MDHEN, CDR2 SYDVKM. This CDR3 is 16 amino acids long. The ends lost 2 bases at V and 6 bases at J; junction bases unmatched: 11. CDR3 in DNA: TGTGCCAGCAGTTTAATCCGCTGGGGCAGGGGGCCTGAAGCTTTCTTT. It codes for CASSLIRWGRGPEAFF.

The gene calls are TRBV6-6 and TRBJ2-7; D may match TRBD1 or TRBD2 (5 bases each). Trimming stripped 7 bases from V and 5 bases from J, with 18 bases between. Germline-derived CDR1 and CDR2 are MNHNY and SVGAGI (reference sequence). The CDR3 covers 14 residues. Here the CDR3 DNA reads TGTGCCAGCACTTCGGGGCCCCTACCCCACGAGCAGTACTTC. Its translation is CASTSGPLPHEQYF.

The chain is built from TRBV7-9 and TRBJ2-7; D not resolved. Germline V CDR1 and CDR2: SEHNR, FQNEAQ (reference sequence). The CDR3 covers 13 residues. Deletions cut 4 bases from V and 1 base from J, with 8 bases between. The CDR3 reads CASSSQVSYEQYF. The CDR3 nucleotides read TGTGCCAGCAGCTCACAAGTTTCCTACGAGCAGTACTTC.

This clone was seen more than once but under ten times. The V and J genes are TRBV5-1 and TRBJ1-3; no clear D. The V end was cut by 4 bases, the J end by 0 bases, with 11 bases between. Germline-derived CDR1 and CDR2 are SGHRS and YFSETQ. The CDR3 is 15 residues long. The CDR3 bases are TGCGCCAGCAGCCCTGACGGATACTCTGGAAACACCATATATTTT. Amino acid sequence: CASSPDGYSGNTIYF.

The chain recombines TRBV23-1 with TRBJ2-3, with D maybe TRBD1 (5 bases). TRBV23-1 is classed as an ORF, of uncertain function. V lost 3 bases and J 11 bases, leaving 33 bases between the germline ends. This CDR3 region has 19 residues. CDR3 amino acids: CASSQLYLGVTRDRPQQYF. The DNA of the CDR3 is TGCGCCAGCAGTCAGCTCTATTTAGGGGTCACCAGGGATCGGCCGCAGCAGTATTTT.

V gene TRBV7-9 combines with J gene TRBJ2-1; D is perhaps TRBD2 (5 bases). Germline loops: CDR1 SEHNR, CDR2 FQNEAQ (reference sequence). CDR3 length: 12 residues. The ends were cut back, 5 bases at V and 10 bases at J, with 12 bases in the middle. The CDR3, as DNA: TGTGCCAGCAGCCCCGGGATGGGCGAGCAGTTCTTC. Its translation is CASSPGMGEQFF.

This sequence joins TRBV5-1 and TRBJ2-7, with a weak D call TRBD1 (6 bases). CDR1 SGHRS and CDR2 YFSETQ come from the germline V gene. The CDR3 spans 14 residues. Trimming left V 4 bases short and J 10 bases short, with 21 bases between. The CDR3 DNA sequence: TGCGCCAGCAGCGCCCAACAGGGCCCGGCGGGCCAGTACTTC. Residues: CASSAQQGPAGQYF.

The chain has TRBV18 and TRBJ2-2; TRBD1 is a possible D gene (5 bases). Germline CDR1 KGHSH, CDR2 LQKENI. The CDR3 is 17 amino acids. V shed 3 bases and J shed 0 bases, with 14 bases lying between them. The CDR3 sequence is CASSPSQAGPNTGELFF. In DNA form, the CDR3 reads TGTGCCAGCTCACCGTCCCAGGCAGGGCCGAACACCGGGGAGCTGTTTTTT.

CDR3 amino acids: CASLRDRSSYEQYF. CDR3 nucleotides: TGTGCCAGCTTACGGGACAGGTCCTCCTACGAGCAGTACTTC. This sequence joins TRBV7-8 and TRBJ2-7; TRBD1 agrees at 8 bases. Germline CDR1 SGHVS, CDR2 FQNEAQ. The CDR3 length is 14 residues. The V segment lost 8 bases and the J segment 0 bases; nucleotides outside the gene matches: 6.

The chain uses TRBV30 and TRBJ2-7; D not certain. The CDR3 length is 12 residues. CDR1 and CDR2 (germline): GTSNPN, SVGIG (reference sequence). V shed 2 bases and J shed 3 bases, with 8 bases lying between them. The CDR3 sequence is CAWSRQYYEQYF. As DNA, the CDR3 is TGTGCCTGGAGTCGACAATACTACGAGCAGTACTTC.

V usage is TRBV12-2 and J usage is TRBJ2-5. TRBV12-2 is recorded as a pseudogene. The length of the CDR3 is 14 residues. CDR3 bases: TGTGCAAGTCGCTTCGCCTGGAAGGTGGAGACCCAGTACTTC. The encoded protein is CASRFAWKVETQYF.

The chain employs TRBV7-2 and TRBJ2-5; 9 bases agree with TRBD2. This CDR3 comprises 15 residues. V lost 1 base and J lost 4; bases outside the gene matches: 4. Germline V gene sequence: CDR1 SGHTA, CDR2 FQGNSA. The CDR3 here is CASSLDGTSRETQYF. In nucleotides, the CDR3 is TGTGCCAGCAGCTTAGATGGGACTAGCCGAGAGACCCAGTACTTC.

J is TRBJ1-4 and V is TRBV10-3; D not resolved. Germline V gene data show CDR1 as ENHRY and CDR2 as SYGVKD. V lost 5 bases and J 0 bases, leaving 13 bases between the germline ends. The CDR3 has 16 residues. The CDR3 spells CAISQKTYATNEKLFF. As DNA, the CDR3 is TGTGCCATCAGTCAAAAGACGTACGCAACTAATGAAAAACTGTTTTTT.

As to this clone: One end of the junction is discordant with germline, which a read error may explain. V gene TRBV5-4 combines with J gene TRBJ1-4; a possible D gene is TRBD1 (5 bases). This CDR3 region has 9 residues. The germline CDR1 and CDR2 sequences are SGHNT and YYREEE (reference sequence). CDR3 in DNA: TGTGCCAGCAGCTGGGGACCGACTTTT. Translation gives CASSWGPTF.

The V call is TRBV6-6, the J call TRBJ1-5; D is uncertain. Per the germline V gene, CDR1 is MNHNY and CDR2 is SVGAGI (reference sequence). V lost 7 bases, J lost 4 bases, and 11 bases lay in between. The CDR3 consists of 13 residues. The CDR3 bases are TGTGCCAGCACCAGCAGACCGAATCAGCCCCAGCATTTT. Encoded protein: CASTSRPNQPQHF.

V gene TRBV7-2 combines with J gene TRBJ2-7; TRBD1 matches 8 bases. The V segment lost 5 bases and the J segment 5 bases; nucleotides outside the gene matches: 8. The CDR3 is 14 residues long. CDR1 SGHTA and CDR2 FQGNSA come from the germline V gene. CDR3 region: CASSPRTGSNEQYF. The CDR3 bases are TGTGCCAGCAGCCCCCGGACAGGGTCAAACGAGCAGTACTTC. The variable domain in full, with the rest retrieved from reference TRBV7-2 and TRBJ2-7, is GAGVSQSPSNKVTEKGKDVELRCDPISGHTALYWYRQSLGQGLEFLIYFQGNSAPDKSGLPSDRFSAERTGGSVSTLTIQRTQQEDSAVYLCASSPRTGSNEQYFGPGTRLTVT.

The chain carries TRBV11-1 and TRBJ2-5, with D possibly being TRBD1 (6 bases). Trimming stripped 5 bases from V and 5 bases from J, with 18 bases between. Germline V lookup: CDR1 SGHAT, CDR2 FQDESV (reference sequence). There are 15 residues in the CDR3. Written as DNA, the CDR3 is TGTGCCAGCAGCCGAGAACGGGACATCGGGGAGACCCAGTACTTC. Translating gives CASSRERDIGETQYF.

V gene TRBV9 combines with J gene TRBJ2-2, with a possible D match to TRBD2 (5 bases). Looked up from germline, CDR1 is SGDLS and CDR2 is YYNGEE. The CDR3 has 14 residues. With 7 bases removed from V and 6 bases from J, the gap between germline ends came to 16 bases. The CDR3 is CASHTGFGPGELFF. CDR3 coding DNA: TGTGCCAGCCATACGGGGTTCGGTCCCGGGGAGCTGTTTTTT. Filled out from reference TRBV9 and TRBJ2-2, the complete variable domain reads DSGVTQTPKHLITATGQRVTLRCSPRSGDLSVYWYQQSLDQGLQFLIQYYNGEERAKGNILERFSAQQFPDLHSELNLSSLELGDSALYFCASHTGFGPGELFFGEGSRLTVL.

This clone was counted only a few times. This chain joins TRBV7-2 and TRBJ2-1, with TRBD2 identical over 12 bases. CDR3 length equals 16 residues. Germline values: CDR1 SGHTA, CDR2 FQGNSA. With 2 bases clipped from V and 7 bases from J, the junction kept 6 bases outside the gene matches. The CDR3 is CASSLTTSGGKNEQFF. The CDR3 DNA reads TGTGCCAGCAGCTTAACGACTAGCGGGGGAAAGAATGAGCAGTTCTTC.

This chain uses TRBV19 with TRBJ1-2, with TRBD1 identical over 7 bases. There are 15 residues in the CDR3. Germline V CDR1 and CDR2: LNHDA, SQIVND (reference sequence). After removal of 0 bases from V and 4 bases from J, the junction contained 5 bases not matched to a gene. The CDR3 nucleotides are TGTGCCAGTAGTATAGATCCGGACAGGACCTATGGCTACACCTTC. Translated, it gives CASSIDPDRTYGYTF.

V and J are TRBV28 and TRBJ1-1; D gene unclear. This CDR3 comprises 15 residues. V was pared by 7 bases and J by 5 bases, with 20 bases between. The germline V gene has CDR1 MDHEN and CDR2 SYDVKM. CDR3 in DNA: TGTGCCAGCAACGTAGGAGGGATTGGGAGGACTGAAGCTTTCTTT. Amino acid sequence: CASNVGGIGRTEAFF.

V and J are TRBV7-9 and TRBJ2-7; 7 nucleotides align to TRBD1. With V trimmed by 1 base and J by 5 bases, 5 bases remained unmatched. From germline, CDR1 is SEHNR and CDR2 FQNEAQ (reference sequence). This CDR3 is 14 amino acids long. The CDR3 DNA is TGTGCCAGCAGCTTAGAGACAGGGCCGCACGAGCAGTACTTC. It yields the protein CASSLETGPHEQYF. Supplemented by reference TRBV7-9 and TRBJ2-7, the full variable domain reads DTGVSQNPRHKITKRGQNVTFRCDPISEHNRLYWYRQTLGQGPEFLTYFQNEAQLEKSRLLSDRFSAERPKGSFSTLEIQRTEQGDSAMYLCASSLETGPHEQYFGPGTRLTVT.

The chain carries TRBV7-9 and TRBJ2-5; possible D gene TRBD1, 6 bases. The CDR3 contains 15 residues. Looked up from germline, CDR1 is SEHNR and CDR2 is FQNEAQ (reference sequence). Trimming stripped 5 bases from V and 4 bases from J, with 17 bases between. As DNA, the CDR3 is TGTGCCAGCAGCCCCCGGGACAAAGAGGGAGAGACCCAGTACTTC. Translating it yields CASSPRDKEGETQYF.

This clone showed up just once. CDR3: CASSLGQGTDTQYF. DNA of the CDR3: TGTGCCAGCAGCTTAGGACAGGGCACAGATACGCAGTATTTT. The J gene is TRBJ2-3, the V gene TRBV6-5; TRBD1 matches at 7 bases. Losses at the gene ends were 6 bases for V and 1 base for J; bases not matched to a gene: 4. This CDR3 has 14 amino acids. Looked up from germline, CDR1 is MNHEY and CDR2 is SVGAGI.

CDR3 protein: CATSELGGTEQYF. Here the CDR3 DNA reads TGTGCCACCAGTGAGCTGGGGGGGACCGAGCAGTACTTC. The rearrangement links TRBV24-1 to TRBJ2-7; 7 nucleotides match TRBD2. There are 13 residues in the CDR3. The germline gives CDR1 KGHDR, CDR2 SFDVKD. The trim removed 4 bases at V and 6 bases at J, leaving 5 bases unmatched.

The V gene is TRBV7-2, the J gene TRBJ2-2, with 8 bases fitting TRBD1. V shed 5 bases and J 4 bases; nucleotides not matched to a gene: 9. The length of the CDR3 is 16 residues. Germline V gives CDR1 SGHTA, CDR2 FQGNSA. CDR3 coding DNA: TGTGCCAGCAGCAAAGGACAGGGATTCAGCACCGGGGAGCTGTTTTTT. This sequence encodes CASSKGQGFSTGELFF.